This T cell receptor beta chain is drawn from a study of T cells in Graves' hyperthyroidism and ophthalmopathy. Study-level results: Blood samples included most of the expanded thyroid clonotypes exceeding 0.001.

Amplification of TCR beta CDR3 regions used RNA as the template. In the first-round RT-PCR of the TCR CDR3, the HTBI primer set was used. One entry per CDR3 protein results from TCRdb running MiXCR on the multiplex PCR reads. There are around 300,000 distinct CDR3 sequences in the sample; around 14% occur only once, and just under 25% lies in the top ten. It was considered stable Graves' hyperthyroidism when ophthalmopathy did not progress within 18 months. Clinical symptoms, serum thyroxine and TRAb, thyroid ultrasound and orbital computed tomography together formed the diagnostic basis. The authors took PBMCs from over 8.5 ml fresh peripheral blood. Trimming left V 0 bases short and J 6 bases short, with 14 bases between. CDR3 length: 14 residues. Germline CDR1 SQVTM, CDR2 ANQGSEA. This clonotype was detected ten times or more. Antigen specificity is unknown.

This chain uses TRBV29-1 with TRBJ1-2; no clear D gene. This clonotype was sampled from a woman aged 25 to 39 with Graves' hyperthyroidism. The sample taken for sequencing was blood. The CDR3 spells CSVEEAARMDGYTF. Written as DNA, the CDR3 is TGCAGCGTTGAAGAGGCGGCGAGAATGGATGGCTACACCTTC.